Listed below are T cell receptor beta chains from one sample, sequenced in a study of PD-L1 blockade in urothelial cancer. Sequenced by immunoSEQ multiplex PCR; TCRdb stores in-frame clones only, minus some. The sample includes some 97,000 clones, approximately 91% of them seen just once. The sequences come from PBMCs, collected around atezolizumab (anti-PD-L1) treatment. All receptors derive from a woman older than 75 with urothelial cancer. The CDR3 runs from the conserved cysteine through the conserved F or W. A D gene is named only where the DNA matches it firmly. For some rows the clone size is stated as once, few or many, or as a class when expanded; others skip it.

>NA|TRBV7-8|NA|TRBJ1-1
CASSWDNLMNTEAFF
TGTGCCAGCAGCTGGGACAACCTCATGAACACTGAAGCTTTCTTT
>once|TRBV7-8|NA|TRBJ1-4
CASSLGQGLGKLFF
TGTGCCAGCAGCTTAGGGCAAGGACTAGGAAAACTGTTTTTT
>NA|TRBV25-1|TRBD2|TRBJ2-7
CASSLMTSGRIYEQYF
TGTGCCAGCAGTTTGATGACTAGCGGGCGTATCTACGAGCAGTACTTC
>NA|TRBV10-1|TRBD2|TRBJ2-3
CASSGSGSPDTQYF
TGCGCCAGCAGTGGTAGCGGGAGCCCAGATACGCAGTATTTT
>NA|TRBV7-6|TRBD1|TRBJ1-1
CASSLGRGTGGRGTEAFF
TGTGCCAGCAGCTTAGGGAGGGGGACAGGGGGCAGGGGCACTGAAGCTTTCTTT
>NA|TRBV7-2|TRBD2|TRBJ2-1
CASSTSLAGLQAEQFF
TGTGCCAGCAGCACCTCACTAGCGGGACTACAAGCTGAGCAGTTCTTC
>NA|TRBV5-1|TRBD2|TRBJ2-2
CASRRESSTGELFF
TGCGCCAGCAGGCGGGAGTCGTCCACCGGGGAGCTGTTTTTT
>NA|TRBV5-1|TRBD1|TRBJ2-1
CASSPEGQGANEQFF
TGCGCCAGCAGCCCGGAGGGACAGGGGGCTAATGAGCAGTTCTTC
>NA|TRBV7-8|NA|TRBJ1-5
CASSARERQPQHF
TGTGCCAGCAGCGCCAGGGAAAGGCAGCCCCAGCATTTT
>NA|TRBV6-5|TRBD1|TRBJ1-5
CASSELGQGNQPQHF
TGTGCCAGCAGCGAGCTGGGACAGGGGAATCAGCCCCAGCATTTT
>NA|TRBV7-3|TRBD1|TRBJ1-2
CASSLKADNPGQLNYGYTF
TGTGCCAGCAGCTTAAAGGCGGACAACCCGGGACAGCTAAACTATGGCTACACCTTC
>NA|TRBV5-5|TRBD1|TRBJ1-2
CASSFGTGRGTF
TGTGCCAGCAGCTTCGGGACAGGGAGAGGCACCTTC
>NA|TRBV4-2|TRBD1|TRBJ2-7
CASSQVTTGGDEQYF
TGTGCCAGCAGCCAAGTGACGACAGGGGGGGACGAGCAGTACTTC
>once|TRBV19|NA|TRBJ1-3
CASSWSSGNTIYF
TGTGCCAGTAGTTGGAGCTCTGGAAACACCATATATTTT
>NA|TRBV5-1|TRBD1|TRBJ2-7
CASSLTPGGRDEQYF
TGCGCCAGCAGCTTGACCCCAGGGGGAAGGGACGAGCAGTACTTC
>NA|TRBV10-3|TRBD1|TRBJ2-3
CATWTGGLATDTQYF
TGTGCCACGTGGACAGGGGGGTTGGCCACAGATACGCAGTATTTT
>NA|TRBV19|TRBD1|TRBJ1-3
CASSPRQGGVGNTIYF
TGTGCCAGTAGTCCAAGACAGGGTGGTGTTGGAAACACCATATATTTT
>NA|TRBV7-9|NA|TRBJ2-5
CASSLLREHETQYF
TGTGCCAGCAGCTTATTGCGGGAACACGAGACCCAGTACTTC
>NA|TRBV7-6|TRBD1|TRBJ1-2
CASSADREDGYTF
TGTGCCAGCAGCGCGGACAGGGAGGATGGCTACACCTTC
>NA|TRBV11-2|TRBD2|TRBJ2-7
CASSWGTSSYEQYF
TGTGCCAGCAGCTGGGGGACTAGCAGCTACGAGCAGTACTTC
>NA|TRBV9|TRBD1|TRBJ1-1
CASTPGRGYYEAFF
TGTGCCAGCACCCCTGGCAGGGGGTACTACGAAGCTTTCTTT
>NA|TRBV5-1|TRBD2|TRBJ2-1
CASSLAELAGIYNEQFF
TGCGCCAGCAGCTTGGCTGAACTAGCGGGAATCTACAATGAGCAGTTCTTC
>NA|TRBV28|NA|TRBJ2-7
CASSRASYEQYF
TGTGCCAGCAGTCGAGCCTCCTACGAGCAGTACTTC
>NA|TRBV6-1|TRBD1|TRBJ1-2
CASSTLTGGYGYTF
TGTGCCAGCAGTACCCTGACAGGGGGCTATGGCTACACCTTC
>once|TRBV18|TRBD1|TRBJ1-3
CASSLDRGGGNTIYF
TGTGCCAGCTCACTCGACAGGGGAGGCGGAAACACCATATATTTT
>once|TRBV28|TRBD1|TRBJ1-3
CASSSGQRNTIYF
TGTGCCAGCAGTTCGGGACAGCGAAACACCATATATTTT
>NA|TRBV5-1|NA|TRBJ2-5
CASTPREQQETQYF
TGCGCCAGCACCCCCCGGGAACAGCAAGAGACCCAGTACTTC
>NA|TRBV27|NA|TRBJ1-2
CARTNPSGWLDYGYTF
TGTGCCAGGACGAACCCCTCAGGGTGGCTGGACTATGGCTACACCTTC
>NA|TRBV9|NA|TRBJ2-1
CASGWRDNEQFF
TGTGCCAGCGGGTGGAGGGACAATGAGCAGTTCTTC
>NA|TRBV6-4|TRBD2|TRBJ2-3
CASSLAGGPSPTDTQYF
TGTGCCAGCAGTCTAGCGGGAGGGCCGTCTCCCACAGATACGCAGTATTTT
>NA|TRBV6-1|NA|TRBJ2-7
CASSVGQGPSYEQYF
TGTGCCAGCAGTGTGGGGCAGGGCCCCTCCTACGAGCAGTACTTC
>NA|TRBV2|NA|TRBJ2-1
CASSGGLARANEQFF
TGTGCCAGCAGTGGTGGGCTAGCGAGAGCGAATGAGCAGTTCTTC
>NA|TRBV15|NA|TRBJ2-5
CATSGREAGTQYF
TGTGCCACCAGCGGAAGGGAGGCGGGGACCCAGTACTTC
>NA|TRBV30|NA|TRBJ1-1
CAYQEVRGTEAFF
TGTGCCTACCAAGAGGTCAGGGGCACTGAAGCTTTCTTT
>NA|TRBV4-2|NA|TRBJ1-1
CASSQGRGFGTEAFF
TGTGCCAGCAGCCAAGGTCGGGGGTTCGGCACTGAAGCTTTCTTT
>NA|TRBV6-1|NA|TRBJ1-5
CASSVYSILYSKQPQHF
TGTGCCAGCAGTGTGTACTCGATCCTTTATAGCAAACAGCCCCAGCATTTT
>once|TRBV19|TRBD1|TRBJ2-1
CATSTAGGLGYNEQFF
TGTGCCACCTCTACTGCAGGGGGCTTGGGCTACAATGAGCAGTTCTTC
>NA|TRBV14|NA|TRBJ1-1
CASSQDRGLGAFF
TGTGCCAGCAGCCAAGATAGGGGCTTGGGAGCTTTCTTT
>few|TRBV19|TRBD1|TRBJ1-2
CASSSGTGGLANYGYTF
TGTGCCAGTAGTTCCGGGACAGGGGGCCTAGCTAACTATGGCTACACCTTC
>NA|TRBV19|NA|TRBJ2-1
CASSIGSGHYNEQFF
TGTGCCAGTAGTATAGGTAGCGGCCACTACAATGAGCAGTTCTTC
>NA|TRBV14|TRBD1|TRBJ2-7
CASSRQGGIYEQYF
TGTGCCAGCAGCCGACAGGGGGGAATTTACGAGCAGTACTTC
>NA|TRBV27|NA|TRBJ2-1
CASFPVAVAYNEQFF
TGTGCCAGCTTCCCCGTAGCTGTAGCCTACAATGAGCAGTTCTTC
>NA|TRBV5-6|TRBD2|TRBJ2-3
CASSLPPGGAKDTQYF
TGTGCCAGCAGCTTGCCTCCGGGAGGCGCAAAGGATACGCAGTATTTT
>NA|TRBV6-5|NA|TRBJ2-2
CASSYPRAGELFF
TGTGCCAGCAGTTACCCGAGGGCCGGGGAGCTGTTTTTT
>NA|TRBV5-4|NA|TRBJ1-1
CASSSARGSNTEAFF
TGTGCCAGCAGCTCGGCCAGGGGATCGAACACTGAAGCTTTCTTT
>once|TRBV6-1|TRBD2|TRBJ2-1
CASSAGLEFF
TGTGCCAGCAGTGCTGGACTAGAGTTCTTC